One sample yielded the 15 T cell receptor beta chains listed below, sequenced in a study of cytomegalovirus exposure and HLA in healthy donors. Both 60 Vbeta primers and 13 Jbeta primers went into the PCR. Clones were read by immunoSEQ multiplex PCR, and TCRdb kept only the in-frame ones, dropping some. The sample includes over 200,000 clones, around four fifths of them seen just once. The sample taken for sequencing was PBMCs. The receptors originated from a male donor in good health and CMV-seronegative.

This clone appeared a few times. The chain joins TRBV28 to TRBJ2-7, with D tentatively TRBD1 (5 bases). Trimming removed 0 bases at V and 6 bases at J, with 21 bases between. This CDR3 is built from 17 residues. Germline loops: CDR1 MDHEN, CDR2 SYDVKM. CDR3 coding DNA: TGTGCCAGCAGTTTATGGGGGCTCTCTAAAGGCGGTAGCGAGCAGTACTTC. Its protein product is CASSLWGLSKGGSEQYF.

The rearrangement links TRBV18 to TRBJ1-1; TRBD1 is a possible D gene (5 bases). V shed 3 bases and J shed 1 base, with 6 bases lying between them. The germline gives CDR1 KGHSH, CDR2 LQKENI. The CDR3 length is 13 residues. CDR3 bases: TGTGCCAGCTCACCGACAGAGAACACTGAAGCTTTCTTT. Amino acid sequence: CASSPTENTEAFF.

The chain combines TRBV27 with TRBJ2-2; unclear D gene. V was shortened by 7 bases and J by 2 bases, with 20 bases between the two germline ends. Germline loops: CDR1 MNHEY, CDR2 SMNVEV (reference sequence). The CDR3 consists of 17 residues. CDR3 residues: CASTPWLGGLNTGELFF. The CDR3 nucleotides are TGTGCCAGCACCCCTTGGCTTGGCGGCCTAAACACCGGGGAGCTGTTTTTT.

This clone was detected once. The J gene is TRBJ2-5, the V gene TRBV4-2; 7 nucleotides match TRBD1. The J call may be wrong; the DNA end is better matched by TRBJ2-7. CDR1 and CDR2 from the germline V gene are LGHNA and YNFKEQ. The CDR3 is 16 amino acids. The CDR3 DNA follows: TGTGCCAGCAGCCAAGAGGAAGGGGGCGGATGGTACGAGCAGTACTTC. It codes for CASSQEEGGGWYEQYF.

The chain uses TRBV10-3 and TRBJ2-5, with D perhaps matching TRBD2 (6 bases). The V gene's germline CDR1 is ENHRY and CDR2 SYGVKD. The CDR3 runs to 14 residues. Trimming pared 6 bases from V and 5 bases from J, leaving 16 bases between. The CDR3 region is CAIRSRDWRETQYF. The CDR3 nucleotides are TGTGCCATCAGGAGCCGGGACTGGCGGGAGACCCAGTACTTC.

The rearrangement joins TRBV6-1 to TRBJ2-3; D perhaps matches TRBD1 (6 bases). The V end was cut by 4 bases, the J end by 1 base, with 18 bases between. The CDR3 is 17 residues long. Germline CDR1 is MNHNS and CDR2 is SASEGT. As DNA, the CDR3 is TGTGCCAGCAGTGTTAGATCGAGGGGGTTCCGCACAGATACGCAGTATTTT. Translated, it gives CASSVRSRGFRTDTQYF.

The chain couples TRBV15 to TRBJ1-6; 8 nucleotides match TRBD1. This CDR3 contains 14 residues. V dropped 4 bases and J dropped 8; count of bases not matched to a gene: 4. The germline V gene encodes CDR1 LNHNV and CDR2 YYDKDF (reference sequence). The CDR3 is CATSTDRGDSPLHF. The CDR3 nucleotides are TGTGCCACCAGCACAGACAGGGGCGATTCACCCCTCCACTTT.

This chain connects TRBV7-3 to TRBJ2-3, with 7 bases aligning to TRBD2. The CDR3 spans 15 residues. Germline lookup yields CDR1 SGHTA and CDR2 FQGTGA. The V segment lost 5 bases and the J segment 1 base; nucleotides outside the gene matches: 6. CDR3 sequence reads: CASSTSGIGTDTQYF. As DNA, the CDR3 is TGTGCCAGCAGCACCAGCGGGATCGGCACAGATACGCAGTATTTT.

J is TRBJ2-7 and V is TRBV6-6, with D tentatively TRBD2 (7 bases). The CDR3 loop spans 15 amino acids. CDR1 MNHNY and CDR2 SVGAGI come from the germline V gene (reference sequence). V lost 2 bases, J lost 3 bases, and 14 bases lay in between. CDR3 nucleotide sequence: TGTGCCAGCAGTTACCTGGGCGGGGGCTTCTACGAGCAGTACTTC. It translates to CASSYLGGGFYEQYF.

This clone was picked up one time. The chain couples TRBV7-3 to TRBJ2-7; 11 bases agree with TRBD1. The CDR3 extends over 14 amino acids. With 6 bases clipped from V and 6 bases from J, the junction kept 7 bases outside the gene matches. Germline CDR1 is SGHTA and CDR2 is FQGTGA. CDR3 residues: CASSAGTGGAEQYF. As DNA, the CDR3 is TGTGCCAGCAGTGCAGGGACAGGGGGTGCCGAGCAGTACTTC.

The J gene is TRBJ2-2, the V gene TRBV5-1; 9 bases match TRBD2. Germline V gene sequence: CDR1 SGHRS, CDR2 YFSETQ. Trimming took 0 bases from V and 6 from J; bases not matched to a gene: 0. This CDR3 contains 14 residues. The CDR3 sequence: CASSLGTSAGELFF. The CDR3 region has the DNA TGCGCCAGCAGCTTGGGGACTAGCGCCGGGGAGCTGTTTTTT.

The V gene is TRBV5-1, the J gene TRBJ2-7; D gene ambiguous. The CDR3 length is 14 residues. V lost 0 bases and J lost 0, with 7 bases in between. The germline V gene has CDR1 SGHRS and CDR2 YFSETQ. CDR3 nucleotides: TGCGCCAGCAGCTTGGGTCTGAGCTCCTACGAGCAGTACTTC. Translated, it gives CASSLGLSSYEQYF.

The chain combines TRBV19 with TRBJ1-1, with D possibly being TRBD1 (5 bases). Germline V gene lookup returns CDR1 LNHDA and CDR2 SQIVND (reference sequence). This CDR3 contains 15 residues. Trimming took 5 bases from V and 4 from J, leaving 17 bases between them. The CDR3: CASSVGQLYSTEAFF. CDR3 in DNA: TGTGCCAGTAGTGTCGGACAACTCTACAGCACTGAAGCTTTCTTT.

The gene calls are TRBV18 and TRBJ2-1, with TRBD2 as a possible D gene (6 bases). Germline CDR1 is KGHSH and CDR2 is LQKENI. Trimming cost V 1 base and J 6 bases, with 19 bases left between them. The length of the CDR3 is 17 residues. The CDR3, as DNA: TGTGCCAGCTCACCACGCCTCTCTGCGCTAGCGAGCAATGAGCAGTTCTTC. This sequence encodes CASSPRLSALASNEQFF. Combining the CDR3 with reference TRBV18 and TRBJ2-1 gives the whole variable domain NAGVMQNPRHLVRRRGQEARLRCSPMKGHSHVYWYRQLPEEGLKFMVYLQKENIIDESGMPKERFSAEFPKEGPSILRIQQVVRGDSAAYFCASSPRLSALASNEQFFGPGTRLTVL.

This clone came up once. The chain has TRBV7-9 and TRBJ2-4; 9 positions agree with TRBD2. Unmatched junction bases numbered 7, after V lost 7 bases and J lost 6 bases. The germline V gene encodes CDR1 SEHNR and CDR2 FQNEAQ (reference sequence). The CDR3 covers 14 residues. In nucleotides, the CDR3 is TGTGCCAGCATTCCCCTGCGGGAGGGAAACATTCAGTACTTC. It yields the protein CASIPLREGNIQYF.